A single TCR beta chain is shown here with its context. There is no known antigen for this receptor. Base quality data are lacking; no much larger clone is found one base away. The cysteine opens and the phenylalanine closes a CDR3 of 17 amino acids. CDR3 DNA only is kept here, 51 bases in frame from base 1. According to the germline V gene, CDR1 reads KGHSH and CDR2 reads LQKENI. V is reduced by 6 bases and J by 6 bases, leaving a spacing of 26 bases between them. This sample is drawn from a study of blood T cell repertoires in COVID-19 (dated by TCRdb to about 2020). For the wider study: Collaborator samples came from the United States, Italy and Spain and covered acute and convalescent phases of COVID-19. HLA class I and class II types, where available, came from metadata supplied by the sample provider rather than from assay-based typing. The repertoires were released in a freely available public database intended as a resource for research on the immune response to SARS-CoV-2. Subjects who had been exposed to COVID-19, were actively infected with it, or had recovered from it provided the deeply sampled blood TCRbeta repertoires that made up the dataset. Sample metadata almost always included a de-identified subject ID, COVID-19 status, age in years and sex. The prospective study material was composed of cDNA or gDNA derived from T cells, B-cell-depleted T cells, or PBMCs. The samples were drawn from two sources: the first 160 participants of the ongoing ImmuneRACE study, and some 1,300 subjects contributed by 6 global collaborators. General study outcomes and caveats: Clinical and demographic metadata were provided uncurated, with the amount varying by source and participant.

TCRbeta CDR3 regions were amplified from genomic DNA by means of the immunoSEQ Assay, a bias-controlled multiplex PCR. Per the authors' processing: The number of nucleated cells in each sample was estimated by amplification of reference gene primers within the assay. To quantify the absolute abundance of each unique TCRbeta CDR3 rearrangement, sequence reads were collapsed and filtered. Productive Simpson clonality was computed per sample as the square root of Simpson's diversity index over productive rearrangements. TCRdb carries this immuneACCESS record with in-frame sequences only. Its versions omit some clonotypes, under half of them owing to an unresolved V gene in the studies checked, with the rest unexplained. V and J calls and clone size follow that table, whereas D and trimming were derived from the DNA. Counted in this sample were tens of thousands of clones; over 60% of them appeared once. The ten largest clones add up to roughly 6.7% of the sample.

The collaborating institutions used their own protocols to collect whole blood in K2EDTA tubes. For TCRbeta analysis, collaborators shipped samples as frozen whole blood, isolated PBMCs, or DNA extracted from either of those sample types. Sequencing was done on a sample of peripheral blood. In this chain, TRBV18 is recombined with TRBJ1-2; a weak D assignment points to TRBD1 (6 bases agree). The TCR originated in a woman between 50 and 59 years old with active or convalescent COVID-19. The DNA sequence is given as TGTGCCAGCTCCATGTCGATCAGGGGAATTGAGTGGGATGGCTACACCTTC. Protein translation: CASSMSIRGIEWDGYTF. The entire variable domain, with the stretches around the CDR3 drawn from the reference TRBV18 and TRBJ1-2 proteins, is NAGVMQNPRHLVRRRGQEARLRCSPMKGHSHVYWYRQLPEEGLKFMVYLQKENIIDESGMPKERFSAEFPKEGPSILRIQQVVRGDSAAYFCASSMSIRGIEWDGYTFGSGTRLTVV.